The 29 T cell receptor beta chains reported below all come from one sample, sequenced in a study of T cell repertoires in cytomegalovirus infection (dated by TCRdb to between 2017 and 2020). TCRdb shows the sequencer as Illumina HiSeq 1500. TCRdb reprocessing: public reads trimmed at Q25 with fastp, clones called with MiXCR, in-frame beta chains kept. Entries that share a CDR3 protein sequence are merged under the most common genes and DNA. The sample table records hundreds of thousands of distinct CDR3 sequences; about 11% of these occur just once. Jointly, the top ten make up approximately 10% of the sample. Source material: PBMCs. All receptors come from a human donor in good health (CMV status not recorded). Some clones in this sample may be carry-over from other donors' samples.

This clonotype was seen many times. The chain joins TRBV4-1 to TRBJ2-1; perhaps TRBD2 as D (5 bases). This CDR3 has 14 residues. Between the trimmed V and J ends, which lost 0 bases and 8 bases, there was a span of 11 bases. Germline V gene sequence: CDR1 MGHRA, CDR2 YSYEKL. CDR3 sequence (DNA): TGCGCCAGCAGCCAAGATCGTATAGCGCATGAGCAGTTCTTC. Its protein product is CASSQDRIAHEQFF.

In its sample, this clonotype was seen many times. The rearrangement links TRBV5-5 to TRBJ2-5, with 9 bases fitting TRBD2. CDR3 length: 15 amino acids. CDR1 is SGHKS, CDR2 YYEKEE, per germline (reference sequence). V trimming: 0 bases; J trimming: 5 bases; junction bases outside the gene matches: 5. DNA for the CDR3: TGTGCCAGCAGCTTGGTCCAGCGGGGGGACGAGACCCAGTACTTC. This sequence encodes CASSLVQRGDETQYF.

This clonotype was detected many times. The chain joins TRBV7-2 to TRBJ1-4; 11 positions match TRBD1. V lost 2 bases to trimming and J lost 8 bases; unmatched junction nucleotides: 7. The germline V gene has CDR1 SGHTA and CDR2 FQGNSA. The CDR3 is made up of 16 amino acids. CDR3 in amino acids: CASSLSTGTGGEKLFF. The CDR3 DNA sequence: TGTGCCAGCAGCTTATCTACCGGGACAGGGGGAGAAAAACTGTTTTTT. Full variable domain (missing parts from reference TRBV7-2 and TRBJ1-4): GAGVSQSPSNKVTEKGKDVELRCDPISGHTALYWYRQSLGQGLEFLIYFQGNSAPDKSGLPSDRFSAERTGGSVSTLTIQRTQQEDSAVYLCASSLSTGTGGEKLFFGSGTQLSVL.

This chain connects TRBV6-1 to TRBJ1-1, with D maybe TRBD1 (5 bases). Between the trimmed V and J ends, which lost 0 bases and 4 bases, there was a span of 6 bases. The CDR3 runs 13 residues. Germline lookup yields CDR1 MNHNS and CDR2 SASEGT. The CDR3 sequence: CASSEAGTTEAFF. The CDR3 DNA is TGTGCCAGCAGTGAAGCTGGGACCACTGAAGCTTTCTTT.

There are many counts of this clonotype. The chain has TRBV20-1 and TRBJ2-1; 10 bases line up with TRBD2. The CDR3 has 17 amino acids. Trimming at V came to 5 bases and at J to 7 bases, leaving 17 bases not matched to a gene. Germline assignment: CDR1 DFQATT and CDR2 SNEGSKA (reference sequence). CDR3 sequence: CSAYLAGGPRIGNEQFF. In nucleotides, the CDR3 is TGCAGTGCTTACTTAGCGGGAGGCCCGAGGATAGGGAATGAGCAGTTCTTC.

This clonotype appeared many times. The genes are TRBV5-1 and TRBJ1-1; 8 positions agree with TRBD1. Germline CDR1 reads SGHRS; CDR2 reads YFSETQ. Trimming at V came to 0 bases and at J to 5 bases, leaving 9 bases not matched to a gene. The CDR3 length is 16 residues. CDR3: CASSLVGQVPRTEAFF. CDR3 nucleotide sequence: TGCGCCAGCAGCTTGGTGGGACAGGTTCCAAGAACTGAAGCTTTCTTT.

There are many counts of this clonotype. The rearrangement uses TRBV10-3 and TRBJ1-1; 7 nucleotides agree with TRBD1. Germline lookup yields CDR1 ENHRY and CDR2 SYGVKD. Trimming cost V 9 bases and J 3 bases; bases outside gene matches: 7. This CDR3 region has 13 residues. The CDR3 spells CAIRQGLDTEAFF. The DNA for the CDR3 is TGTGCCATTAGACAGGGACTGGACACTGAAGCTTTCTTT.

The sample holds many counts of this clonotype. The chain carries TRBV19 and TRBJ1-5; no reliable D call. The CDR3 loop spans 15 amino acids. V was clipped by 10 bases and J by 6 bases, with 22 bases between them. From germline, CDR1 is LNHDA and CDR2 SQIVND (reference sequence). CDR3 in DNA: TGTGCCACCGACGGATCAAGGGTAATGGGTCAGCCCCAGCATTTT. This encodes CATDGSRVMGQPQHF.

Details on this clonotype: This may arise from a read error, as a much more abundant clone is one base away. CDR3 DNA sequence: TGTGCCGCCAGCAGAGAGGCGGGGGGGGCTGAAGCTTTCTTT. Translated: CAASREAGGAEAFF. V usage is TRBV15 and J usage is TRBJ1-1, with D possibly matching TRBD1 (5 bases). From germline, CDR1 is LNHNV and CDR2 YYDKDF (reference sequence). The CDR3 contains 14 residues. Drawing the rest from reference TRBV15 and TRBJ1-1, the complete variable domain is DAMVIQNPRYQVTQFGKPVTLSCSQTLNHNVMYWYQQKSSQAPKLLFHYYDKDFNNEADTPDNFQSRRPNTSFCFLDIRSPGLGDTAMYLCAASREAGGAEAFFGQGTRLTVV.

This clonotype occurred many times. CDR3 nucleotides: TGTGCCAGCAGATGGACAGGGGAAGGCACTGAAGCTTTCTTT. It translates to CASRWTGEGTEAFF. This chain joins TRBV2 and TRBJ1-1, with 9 bases lining up with TRBD1. The CDR3 has 14 amino acids. Trimming cost V 6 bases and J 4 bases; bases outside gene matches: 6. Germline V lookup: CDR1 SNHLY, CDR2 FYNNEI.

This clonotype was counted many times. The V call is TRBV19, the J call TRBJ1-2; perhaps TRBD1 as D (6 bases). V lost 6 bases to trimming and J lost 6 bases, with 17 bases between them. The CDR3 extends over 14 amino acids. CDR1 and CDR2 from the germline V gene are LNHDA and SQIVND (reference sequence). The CDR3 bases are TGTGCCAGTAGAGTTCCAGGGGATAAGGATGGCTACACCTTC. Its protein product is CASRVPGDKDGYTF.

In its sample, this clonotype was seen many times. The rearrangement joins TRBV11-2 to TRBJ1-2, with D perhaps matching TRBD1 (6 bases). CDR1 and CDR2 from the germline V gene are SGHAT and FQNNGV. The V and J ends lost 4 bases and 5 bases respectively, with 14 bases between them. CDR3 length: 14 amino acids. The CDR3 region is CASSSIRTAYGYTF. CDR3 in DNA: TGTGCCAGCAGCTCCATTCGGACAGCTTATGGCTACACCTTC.

Details on this clonotype: This may stem from a read error, because a much larger clone lies one nucleotide away. The chain uses TRBV2 and TRBJ1-5, with 7 bases identical to TRBD1. Looked up from germline, CDR1 is SNHLY and CDR2 is FYNNEI. The CDR3 is 15 residues long. CDR3 DNA sequence: TGTACCAGCAGTACCAGGGGGGGGAGCAATCAGCCCCAGCATTTT. Protein product: CTSSTRGGSNQPQHF.

This clonotype came up many times. The chain recombines TRBV10-3 with TRBJ2-1; the D gene is possibly TRBD2 (6 bases). Trimming removed 8 bases at V and 0 bases at J, with 11 bases between. The CDR3 consists of 14 residues. The germline CDR1 and CDR2 sequences are ENHRY and SYGVKD. CDR3 sequence (DNA): TGTGCCATCGGGGCGGGGAGCTCCTACAATGAGCAGTTCTTC. Encoded protein: CAIGAGSSYNEQFF.

This clonotype showed up many times. V gene TRBV6-2 or TRBV6-3 combines with J gene TRBJ2-1; D perhaps matches TRBD2 (6 bases). The CDR3 is made up of 19 amino acids. CDR1 is MNHEY and CDR2 is SVGEGT in the germline V gene. Trimming stripped 2 bases from V and 0 bases from J, with 20 bases between. This chain's CDR3 is CASSYVSGRQFSSYNEQFF. The CDR3 DNA reads TGTGCCAGCAGTTACGTAAGCGGGCGCCAATTCAGCTCCTACAATGAGCAGTTCTTC.

This clonotype was seen repeatedly, ten times or more. The chain uses TRBV7-9 and TRBJ1-1; 9 bases line up with TRBD1. This CDR3 contains 15 residues. Per the germline V gene, CDR1 is SEHNR and CDR2 is FQNEAQ (reference sequence). The V segment lost 5 bases and the J segment 3 bases; nucleotides outside the gene matches: 7. CDR3 in amino acids: CASSPRDRVYTEAFF. Here the CDR3 DNA reads TGTGCCAGCAGCCCCCGGGACAGGGTCTACACTGAAGCTTTCTTT.

This clonotype showed up many times. V usage is TRBV19 and J usage is TRBJ2-7; maybe TRBD1 (5 bases). The V gene lost 1 base and the J gene lost 3 bases, with 10 bases spanning the gap. Germline CDR1 and CDR2: LNHDA and SQIVND (reference sequence). This CDR3 region has 14 residues. The CDR3 loop is CASSIVGRDYEQYF. The CDR3, as DNA: TGTGCCAGTAGTATAGTCGGCAGGGACTACGAGCAGTACTTC.

In the case of this clonotype: It may be a read error: a sequence one base away is much more abundant. The chain has TRBV2 and TRBJ1-5; D is undetermined. Germline V gives CDR1 SNHLY, CDR2 FYNNEI. V was trimmed by 0 bases and J by 4 bases, leaving 7 bases between them. The CDR3 is 14 amino acids. The DNA of the CDR3 is TGTGCCAGCAGTGAAGCGTTGCAGAATCAGCCCCAGCATTTT. Protein product: CASSEALQNQPQHF.

This clonotype was seen at least ten times. The V call is TRBV3-1, the J call TRBJ2-3; 8 nucleotides match TRBD2. The length of the CDR3 is 15 residues. CDR1 is LGHDT, CDR2 YNNKEL, per germline (reference sequence). With 1 base clipped from V and 6 bases from J, the junction kept 6 bases outside the gene matches. In DNA form, the CDR3 reads TGTGCCAGCAGCCAAGGACTAGCGTCGTTGGATACGCAGTATTTT. Translation gives CASSQGLASLDTQYF.

This clonotype came up many times. CDR3 loop: CAISAGQQNNYGYTF. The DNA for the CDR3 is TGTGCCATCAGTGCGGGGCAGCAAAATAACTATGGCTACACCTTC. The J gene is TRBJ1-2, the V gene TRBV10-3; perhaps TRBD1 as D (5 bases). This CDR3 has 15 residues. The germline gives CDR1 ENHRY, CDR2 SYGVKD. V lost 4 bases to trimming and J lost 1 base, with 13 bases between them.

V is TRBV20-1 and J is TRBJ2-7; D is ambiguous. Trimming took off 3 bases at V and 0 bases at J, with 6 bases between the two ends. Germline CDR1 DFQATT, CDR2 SNEGSKA (reference sequence). The CDR3 extends over 12 amino acids. The CDR3 sequence is CSASDVSYEQYF. DNA for the CDR3: TGCAGTGCTAGCGACGTCTCCTACGAGCAGTACTTC.

This chain connects TRBV2 to TRBJ1-2, with D perhaps TRBD1 (6 bases). Germline CDR1 is SNHLY and CDR2 is FYNNEI. The CDR3 length is 14 residues. Trimming stripped 6 bases from V and 2 bases from J, with 13 bases between. CDR3 protein: CASSPGGVNYGYTF. CDR3 sequence (DNA): TGTGCCAGCAGCCCCGGGGGCGTAAACTATGGCTACACCTTC.

This clonotype was seen repeatedly, ten times or more. The V gene is TRBV28, the J gene TRBJ2-7; unclear D gene. The germline V and J ends were trimmed by 2 bases and 2 bases, with 10 bases remaining between them. Germline values: CDR1 MDHEN, CDR2 SYDVKM. The CDR3 length is 14 residues. The CDR3 is CASSLGQSPYEQYF. DNA for the CDR3: TGTGCCAGCAGTTTAGGGCAGTCACCCTACGAGCAGTACTTC. Full variable domain (remainder filled in from reference TRBV28 and TRBJ2-7): DVKVTQSSRYLVKRTGEKVFLECVQDMDHENMFWYRQDPGLGLRLIYFSYDVKMKEKGDIPEGYSVSREKKERFSLILESASTNQTSMYLCASSLGQSPYEQYFGPGTRLTVT.

There are many counts of this clonotype. CDR3 DNA sequence: TGTGCCAGCAGCTCCTGGATCCACGGCGGTTCACCCCTCCACTTT. It encodes CASSSWIHGGSPLHF. The rearrangement uses TRBV6-2 or TRBV6-3 and TRBJ1-6; D not certain. Between the trimmed V and J ends, which lost 6 bases and 9 bases, there was a span of 18 bases. Germline CDR1 is MNHEY and CDR2 is SVGEGT. This CDR3 spans 15 amino acids.

Many counts were recorded for this clonotype. DNA of the CDR3: TGTGCCAGCAGCTGGGCAGATACGCAGTATTTT. Translated: CASSWADTQYF. The chain links TRBV2 to TRBJ2-3; no firm D call. Trimming took 6 bases from V and 4 from J, leaving 5 bases between them. This CDR3 spans 11 amino acids. Germline-derived CDR1 and CDR2 are SNHLY and FYNNEI. The full variable domain, with the rest looked up from reference TRBV2 and TRBJ2-3, is EPEVTQTPSHQVTQMGQEVILRCVPISNHLYFYWYRQILGQKVEFLVSFYNNEISEKSEIFDDQFSVERPDGSNFTLKIRSTKLEDSAMYFCASSWADTQYFGPGTRLTVL.

The chain carries TRBV29-1 and TRBJ2-3; no clear D. V was shortened by 3 bases and J by 0 bases, with 7 bases between the two germline ends. Germline CDR1 SQVTM, CDR2 ANQGSEA. The CDR3 is 13 amino acids. CDR3 sequence (DNA): TGCAGCGTTGAGGGCAGAAGCACAGATACGCAGTATTTT. It yields the protein CSVEGRSTDTQYF.

The V gene is TRBV3-1, the J gene TRBJ2-2, with TRBD2 identical over 11 bases. Trimming took 5 bases from V and 1 from J; bases not matched to a gene: 0. Germline V gives CDR1 LGHDT, CDR2 YNNKEL (reference sequence). The CDR3 is made up of 15 amino acids. The CDR3 here is CASSGTSGNTGELFF. The CDR3 nucleotides read TGTGCCAGCAGCGGGACTAGCGGGAACACCGGGGAGCTGTTTTTT.

This clonotype was detected ten times or more. This chain connects TRBV19 to TRBJ1-2; TRBD1 matches at 7 bases. V was pared by 5 bases and J by 4 bases, with 10 bases of the junction left unmatched. CDR3 length: 15 residues. Looked up from germline, CDR1 is LNHDA and CDR2 is SQIVND (reference sequence). DNA of the CDR3: TGTGCCAGTAGTTCAGAGGCCAGGGGGAGCTATGGCTACACCTTC. Protein sequence: CASSSEARGSYGYTF.

The rearrangement uses TRBV5-6 and TRBJ2-7, with D uncertain. The length of the CDR3 is 12 residues. Trimming stripped 3 bases from V and 3 bases from J, with 7 bases between. The germline gives CDR1 SGHDT, CDR2 YYEEEE. CDR3 region: CASSYSFYEQYF. CDR3 in DNA: TGTGCCAGCAGCTACTCATTCTACGAGCAGTACTTC. The complete variable domain, with remaining parts taken from reference TRBV5-6 and TRBJ2-7, reads DAGVTQSPTHLIKTRGQQVTLRCSPKSGHDTVSWYQQALGQGPQFIFQYYEEEERQRGNFPDRFSGHQFPNYSSELNVNALLLGDSALYLCASSYSFYEQYFGPGTRLTVT.